These T cell receptor beta chains were read from a single sample in a study of T cell responses to AZD1222 COVID-19 vaccine. Sequencing was performed with immunoSEQ multiplex PCR; in TCRdb, only in-frame clones are kept and a portion is missing. The sample carries about 90,000 clones, approximately 88% recorded once. The sample here was peripheral blood, taken on day 0 of AZD1222 vaccination. Receptors were obtained from an adult in good health. Both conserved end residues are part of each CDR3. Fields, in order: D gene, J gene, V gene, clone size, CDR3 DNA, CDR3 protein. The D gene is left open where the match is weak. Where a row states a size, it is once, few, many or the class of an expanded clone; other rows omit it.

D: -
J: TRBJ2-7
V: TRBV4-2
size: -
DNA: TGTGCCAGCAGCCACGGTGGGCAAATCTACGAGCAGTACTTC
CDR3: CASSHGGQIYEQYF

D: TRBD2
J: TRBJ2-1
V: TRBV3-1/TRBV3-2
size: -
DNA: TGTGCCAGCAGCCATACTAGCGGGAGATTGTATGAGCAGTTCTTC
CDR3: CASSHTSGRLYEQFF

D: -
J: TRBJ2-2
V: TRBV6-5
size: -
DNA: TGTGCCAGCAGTTACGGTACGGCGGTGAACACCGGGGAGCTGTTTTTT
CDR3: CASSYGTAVNTGELFF

D: TRBD2
J: TRBJ2-1
V: TRBV5-5
size: -
DNA: TGTGCCAGCAGCTTGGAGCCTAGCGGGTTATACAATGAGCAGTTCTTC
CDR3: CASSLEPSGLYNEQFF

D: TRBD2
J: TRBJ2-7
V: TRBV27
size: -
DNA: TGTGCCAGCAGTCCCACCCCCAGCGGGGTCCTGGAGTCCTACGAGCAGTACTTC
CDR3: CASSPTPSGVLESYEQYF

D: -
J: TRBJ2-3
V: TRBV28
size: -
DNA: TGTGCCAGCATTAGGGCCGGTGAAGATACGCAGTATTTT
CDR3: CASIRAGEDTQYF

D: -
J: TRBJ2-5
V: TRBV18
size: -
DNA: TGTGCCAGCTCACTTCGAGTCCAAGAGACCCAGTACTTC
CDR3: CASSLRVQETQYF

D: TRBD1
J: TRBJ1-5
V: TRBV19
size: -
DNA: TGTGCCAGTAGTCCGAACAGGGGGCATCAGCCCCAGCATTTT
CDR3: CASSPNRGHQPQHF

D: -
J: TRBJ1-1
V: TRBV9
size: -
DNA: TGTGCCAGCAGCGTAGGTTCGGGCTTCATGAACACTGAAGCTTTCTTT
CDR3: CASSVGSGFMNTEAFF

D: -
J: TRBJ1-1
V: TRBV11-3
size: -
DNA: TGTGCCAGCAGCTTAACAGGGAGTAAGAAAGCTTTCTTT
CDR3: CASSLTGSKKAFF

D: -
J: TRBJ1-2
V: TRBV18
size: -
DNA: TGTGCCAGCTCACCAGGGGATAACTATGGCTACACCTTC
CDR3: CASSPGDNYGYTF

D: -
J: TRBJ2-2
V: TRBV3-1/TRBV3-2
size: -
DNA: TGTGCCAGCAGCCAAGCTCCGGGAGAGAACACCGGGGAGCTGTTTTTT
CDR3: CASSQAPGENTGELFF

D: -
J: TRBJ2-1
V: TRBV19
size: few
DNA: TGTGCCAGTACGGGAGATAGCTCCTACAATGAGCAGTTCTTC
CDR3: CASTGDSSYNEQFF

D: TRBD1
J: TRBJ2-1
V: TRBV5-1
size: -
DNA: TGCGCCAGCAGCCTAGGACAGGGGAAGTTCTACAATGAGCAGTTCTTC
CDR3: CASSLGQGKFYNEQFF

D: -
J: TRBJ1-5
V: TRBV19
size: -
DNA: TGTGCCAGTAGTCCGACTGCATTGGTACCCCAGCATTTT
CDR3: CASSPTALVPQHF

D: -
J: TRBJ2-3
V: TRBV5-1
size: -
DNA: TGCGCCAGCATGCCCAGGCGCGGGGTCACAGATACGCAGTATTTT
CDR3: CASMPRRGVTDTQYF

D: TRBD2
J: TRBJ2-1
V: TRBV5-1
size: -
DNA: TGCGCCAGCAGCTTGATACTAGCGGGAGATGAGCAGTTCTTC
CDR3: CASSLILAGDEQFF

D: -
J: TRBJ2-7
V: TRBV6-5
size: -
DNA: TGTGCCAGCAGTTCCGGCGCTGAGCAGTACTTC
CDR3: CASSSGAEQYF

D: -
J: TRBJ1-6
V: TRBV6-5
size: -
DNA: TGTGCCAGCAGTTCAGGGCCCTATAATTCACCCCTCCACTTT
CDR3: CASSSGPYNSPLHF

D: -
J: TRBJ1-2
V: TRBV5-4
size: -
DNA: TGTGCCAGCAGCTTGGTCAATATACCCTATGGCTACACCTTC
CDR3: CASSLVNIPYGYTF

D: TRBD2
J: TRBJ2-7
V: TRBV6-5
size: -
DNA: TGTGCCAGCAGACAAGGGACTAGCGGGAATGGCGAGCAGTACTTC
CDR3: CASRQGTSGNGEQYF

D: -
J: TRBJ2-7
V: TRBV6-5
size: -
DNA: TGTGCCAGCAGCAGCGACCGCGGCTACGAGCAGTACTTC
CDR3: CASSSDRGYEQYF

D: TRBD1
J: TRBJ2-4
V: TRBV6-1
size: -
DNA: TGTGCCAGCAGTGAAGCCGGGACAGGGAAAGCCAAAAACATTCAGTACTTC
CDR3: CASSEAGTGKAKNIQYF

D: -
J: TRBJ2-7
V: TRBV5-4
size: -
DNA: TGTGCCAGCAGCTTGGCGGGAGAGCGTGAGCAGTACTTC
CDR3: CASSLAGEREQYF

D: -
J: TRBJ2-4
V: TRBV28
size: once
DNA: TGTGCCAGCGGAAAGGACTGGGTACCCAAAAACATTCAGTACTTC
CDR3: CASGKDWVPKNIQYF

D: -
J: TRBJ2-3
V: TRBV21-1
size: -
DNA: TGTGCCAGCAGCAAACATTCAACGGGGACAGCCTGTAATTCTAGCACAGATACGCAGTATTTT
CDR3: CASSKHSTGTACNSSTDTQYF

D: -
J: TRBJ1-6
V: TRBV6-5
size: -
DNA: TGTGCCAGCATCCAAGGGAACGGATCACCCCTCCACTTT
CDR3: CASIQGNGSPLHF

D: -
J: TRBJ2-1
V: TRBV10-3
size: -
DNA: TGTGCCATCAGAAGAAGGGGGGATGAGATAAATGAGCAGTTCTTC
CDR3: CAIRRRGDEINEQFF

D: -
J: TRBJ2-3
V: TRBV6-5
size: -
DNA: TGTGCCAGCAGAGGCGGGGATTTGATTGGAGATACGCAGTATTTT
CDR3: CASRGGDLIGDTQYF

D: -
J: TRBJ1-2
V: TRBV3-1/TRBV3-2
size: -
DNA: TGTGCCAGCAGCTCGGGCAGTAACTATGGCTACACCTTC
CDR3: CASSSGSNYGYTF

D: -
J: TRBJ1-1
V: TRBV5-1
size: -
DNA: TGCGCCAGCAGGTTGGGGGCCACTGAAGCTTTCTTT
CDR3: CASRLGATEAFF

D: -
J: TRBJ1-5
V: TRBV6-5
size: -
DNA: TGTGCCAGCAGCGGACAGAAAGGGAATCAGCCCCAGCATTTT
CDR3: CASSGQKGNQPQHF

D: -
J: TRBJ1-5
V: TRBV6-1
size: -
DNA: TGTGCCAGCAGTGACCCCGGGGGCCTGGTTCAGCCCCAGCATTTT
CDR3: CASSDPGGLVQPQHF